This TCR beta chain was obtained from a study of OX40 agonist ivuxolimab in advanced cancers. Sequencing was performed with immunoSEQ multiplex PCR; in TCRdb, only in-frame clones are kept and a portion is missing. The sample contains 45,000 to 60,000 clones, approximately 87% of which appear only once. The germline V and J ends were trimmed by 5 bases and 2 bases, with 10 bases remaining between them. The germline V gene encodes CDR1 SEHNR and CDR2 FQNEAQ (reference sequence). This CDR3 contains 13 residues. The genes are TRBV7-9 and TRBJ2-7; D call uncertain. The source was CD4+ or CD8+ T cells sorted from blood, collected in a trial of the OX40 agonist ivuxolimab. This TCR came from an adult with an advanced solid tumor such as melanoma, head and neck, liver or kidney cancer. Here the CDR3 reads CASSPPLTYEQYF. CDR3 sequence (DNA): TGTGCCAGCAGCCCCCCTCTTACCTACGAGCAGTACTTC.